Detailed here is one TCR beta chain. Its antigen remains unknown. TCRdb independently ran MiXCR on the RT-PCR reads; one entry per CDR3 protein. The table shows 490,000 or so distinct CDR3 sequences, with roughly 8.2% occurring only once. The data derive from a study of response to subunit inactivated influenza vaccine. Study-level results: Authors suggested seasonal influenza vaccinations each recruit few new T cells.

The sequences come from PBMCs from blood, collected roughly 24 months after vaccination. This TCR derives from a man between 50 and 69 years old who received an inactivated influenza vaccine.

Here the CDR3 reads CSATQTNTEAFF. CDR3 coding DNA: TGCAGTGCAACCCAGACGAACACTGAAGCTTTCTTT. The chain carries TRBV20-1 and TRBJ1-1, with D hard to call. Trimming removed 6 bases from V and 1 base from J, with 9 bases in between. Germline V gives CDR1 DFQATT, CDR2 SNEGSKA (reference sequence). This CDR3 contains 12 residues.